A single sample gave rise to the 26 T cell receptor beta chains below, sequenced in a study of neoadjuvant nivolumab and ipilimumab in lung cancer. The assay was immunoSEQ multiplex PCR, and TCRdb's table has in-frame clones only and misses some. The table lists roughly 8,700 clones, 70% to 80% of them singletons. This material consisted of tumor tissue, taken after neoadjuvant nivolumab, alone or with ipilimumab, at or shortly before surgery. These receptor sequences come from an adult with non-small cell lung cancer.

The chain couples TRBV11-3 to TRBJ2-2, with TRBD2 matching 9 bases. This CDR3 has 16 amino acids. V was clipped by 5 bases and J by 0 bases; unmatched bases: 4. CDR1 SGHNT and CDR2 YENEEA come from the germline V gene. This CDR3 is CASSRLAEPNTGELFF. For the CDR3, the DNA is TGTGCCAGCAGCCGACTAGCGGAGCCGAACACCGGGGAGCTGTTTTTT.

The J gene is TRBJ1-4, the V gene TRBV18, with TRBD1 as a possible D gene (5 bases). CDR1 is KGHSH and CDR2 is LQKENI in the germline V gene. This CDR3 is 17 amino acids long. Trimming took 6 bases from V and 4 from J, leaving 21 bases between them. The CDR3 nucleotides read TGTGCCAGCTCGAGGAACGACCCGTACCAGGGTAATGAAAAACTGTTTTTT. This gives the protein CASSRNDPYQGNEKLFF.

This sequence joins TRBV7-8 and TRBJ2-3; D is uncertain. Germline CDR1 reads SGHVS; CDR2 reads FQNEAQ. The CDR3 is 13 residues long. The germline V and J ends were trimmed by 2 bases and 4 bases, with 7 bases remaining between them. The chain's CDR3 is CASSLPGPDTQYF. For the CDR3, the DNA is TGTGCCAGCAGCTTACCCGGCCCAGATACGCAGTATTTT. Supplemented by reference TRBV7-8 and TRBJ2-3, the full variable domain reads GAGVSQSPRYKVAKRGQDVALRCDPISGHVSLFWYQQALGQGPEFLTYFQNEAQLDKSGLPSDRFFAERPEGSVSTLKIQRTQQEDSAVYLCASSLPGPDTQYFGPGTRLTVL.

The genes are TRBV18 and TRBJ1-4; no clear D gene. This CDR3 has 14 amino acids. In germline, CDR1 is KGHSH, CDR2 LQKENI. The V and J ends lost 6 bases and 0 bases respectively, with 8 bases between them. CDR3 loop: CASSPETTNEKLFF. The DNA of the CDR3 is TGTGCCAGCTCTCCAGAGACAACTAATGAAAAACTGTTTTTT.

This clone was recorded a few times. CDR3 amino acids: CASSLGPSGYTF. The CDR3 DNA reads as TGTGCCAGCAGCTTGGGTCCGTCTGGCTACACCTTC. The chain uses TRBV5-4 and TRBJ1-2, with unresolved D. V dropped 0 bases and J dropped 7 bases, with 7 bases sitting between them. Germline loops: CDR1 SGHNT, CDR2 YYREEE (reference sequence). The CDR3 runs to 12 residues.

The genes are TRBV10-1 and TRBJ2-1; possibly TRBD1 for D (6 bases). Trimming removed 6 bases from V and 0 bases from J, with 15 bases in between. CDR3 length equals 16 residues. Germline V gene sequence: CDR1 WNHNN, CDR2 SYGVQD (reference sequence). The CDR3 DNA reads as TGCGCCAGCAGCCCAACAGGGCTCCTCTCCTACAATGAGCAGTTCTTC. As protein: CASSPTGLLSYNEQFF.

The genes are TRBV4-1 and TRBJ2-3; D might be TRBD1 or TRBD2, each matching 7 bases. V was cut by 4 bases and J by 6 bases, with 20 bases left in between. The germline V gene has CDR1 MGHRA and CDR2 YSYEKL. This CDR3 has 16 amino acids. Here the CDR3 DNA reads TGCGCCAGCAGCCCACGTCCAGGGGGGGGACAGGATACGCAGTATTTT. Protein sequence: CASSPRPGGGQDTQYF.

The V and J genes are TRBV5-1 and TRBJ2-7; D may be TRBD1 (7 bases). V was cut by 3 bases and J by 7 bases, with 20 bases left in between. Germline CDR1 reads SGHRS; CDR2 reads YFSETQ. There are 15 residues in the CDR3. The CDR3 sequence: CASSWGQGGAGEQYF. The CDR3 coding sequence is TGCGCCAGCAGCTGGGGACAAGGGGGCGCGGGGGAGCAGTACTTC.

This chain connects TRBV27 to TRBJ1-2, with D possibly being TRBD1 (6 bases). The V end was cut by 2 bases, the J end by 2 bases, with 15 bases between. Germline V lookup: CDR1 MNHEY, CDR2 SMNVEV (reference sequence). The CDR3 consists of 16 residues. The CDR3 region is CASSLMTAGGNYGYTF. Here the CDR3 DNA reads TGTGCCAGCAGTTTAATGACTGCTGGGGGCAACTATGGCTACACCTTC.

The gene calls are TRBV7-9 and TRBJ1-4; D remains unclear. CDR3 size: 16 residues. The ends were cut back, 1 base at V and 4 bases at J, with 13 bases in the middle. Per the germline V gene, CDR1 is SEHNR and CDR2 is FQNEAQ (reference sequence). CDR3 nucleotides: TGTGCCAGCAGCTTAGTAAAGGGCGGCCTTAATGAAAAACTGTTTTTT. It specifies CASSLVKGGLNEKLFF.

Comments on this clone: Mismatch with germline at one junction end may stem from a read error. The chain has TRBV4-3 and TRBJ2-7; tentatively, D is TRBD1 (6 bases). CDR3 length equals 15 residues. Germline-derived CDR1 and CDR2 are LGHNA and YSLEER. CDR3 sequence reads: CAGSQLRDTSYEQYF. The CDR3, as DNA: TGCGCCGGCAGCCAACTCCGGGACACCTCCTACGAGCAGTACTTC.

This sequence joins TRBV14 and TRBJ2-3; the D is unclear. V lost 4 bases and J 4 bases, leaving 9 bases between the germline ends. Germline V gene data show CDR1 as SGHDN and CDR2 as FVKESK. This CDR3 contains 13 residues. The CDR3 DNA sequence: TGTGCCAGCAGCCTTCCGGTCGCAGATACGCAGTATTTT. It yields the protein CASSLPVADTQYF.

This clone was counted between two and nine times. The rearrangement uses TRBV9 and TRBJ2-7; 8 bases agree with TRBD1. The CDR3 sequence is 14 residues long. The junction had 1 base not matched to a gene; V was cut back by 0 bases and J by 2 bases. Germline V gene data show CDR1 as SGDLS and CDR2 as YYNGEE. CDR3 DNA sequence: TGTGCCAGCAGCGTAGGGACAGGGCCCTACGAGCAGTACTTC. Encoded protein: CASSVGTGPYEQYF.

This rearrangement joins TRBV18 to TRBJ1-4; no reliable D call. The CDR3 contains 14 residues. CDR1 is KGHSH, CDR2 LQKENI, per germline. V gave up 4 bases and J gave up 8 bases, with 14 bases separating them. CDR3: CASSRSRSEEKLFF. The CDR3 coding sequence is TGTGCCAGCTCACGTAGTCGGTCGGAAGAAAAACTGTTTTTT.

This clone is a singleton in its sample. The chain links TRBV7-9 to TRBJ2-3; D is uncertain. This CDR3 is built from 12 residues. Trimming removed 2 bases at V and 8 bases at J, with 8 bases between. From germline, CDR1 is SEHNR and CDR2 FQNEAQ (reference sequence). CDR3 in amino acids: CASSLRLVTQYF. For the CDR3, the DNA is TGTGCCAGCAGCTTACGTCTAGTTACGCAGTATTTT.

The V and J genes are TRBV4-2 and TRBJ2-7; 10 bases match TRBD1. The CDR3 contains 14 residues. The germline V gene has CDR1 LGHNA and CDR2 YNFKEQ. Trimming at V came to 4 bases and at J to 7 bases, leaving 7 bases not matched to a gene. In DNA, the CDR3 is TGTGCCAGCAGCCTTCCGGGACAGGGGTCTGAGCAGTACTTC. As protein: CASSLPGQGSEQYF.

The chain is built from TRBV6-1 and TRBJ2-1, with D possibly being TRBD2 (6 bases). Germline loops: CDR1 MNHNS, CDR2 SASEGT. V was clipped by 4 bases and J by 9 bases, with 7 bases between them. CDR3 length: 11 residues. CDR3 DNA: TGTGCCAGCAGTGGGAGGGTTGAGCAGTTCTTC. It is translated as CASSGRVEQFF.

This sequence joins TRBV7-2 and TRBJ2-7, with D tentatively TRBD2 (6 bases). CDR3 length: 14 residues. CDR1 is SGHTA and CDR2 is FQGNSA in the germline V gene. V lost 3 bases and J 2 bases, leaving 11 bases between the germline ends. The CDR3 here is CASSFQEGPYEQYF. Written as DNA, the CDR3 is TGTGCCAGCAGCTTTCAGGAGGGACCCTACGAGCAGTACTTC.

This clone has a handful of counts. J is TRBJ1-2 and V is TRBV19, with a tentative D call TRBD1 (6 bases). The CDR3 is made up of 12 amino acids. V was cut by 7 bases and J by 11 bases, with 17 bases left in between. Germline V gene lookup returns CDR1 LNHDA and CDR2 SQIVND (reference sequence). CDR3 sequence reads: CASKLSTGRYTF. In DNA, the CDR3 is TGTGCCAGTAAACTAAGTACAGGGAGATACACCTTC.

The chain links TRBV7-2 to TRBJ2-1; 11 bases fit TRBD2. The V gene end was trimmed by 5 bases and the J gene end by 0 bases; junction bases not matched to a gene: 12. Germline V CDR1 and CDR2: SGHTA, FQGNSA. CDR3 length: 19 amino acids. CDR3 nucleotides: TGTGCCAGCAGCATAAGGACTAGCGGGCTCGGGGGCTCCTACAATGAGCAGTTCTTC. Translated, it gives CASSIRTSGLGGSYNEQFF. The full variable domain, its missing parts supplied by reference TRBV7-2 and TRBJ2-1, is GAGVSQSPSNKVTEKGKDVELRCDPISGHTALYWYRQSLGQGLEFLIYFQGNSAPDKSGLPSDRFSAERTGGSVSTLTIQRTQQEDSAVYLCASSIRTSGLGGSYNEQFFGPGTRLTVL.

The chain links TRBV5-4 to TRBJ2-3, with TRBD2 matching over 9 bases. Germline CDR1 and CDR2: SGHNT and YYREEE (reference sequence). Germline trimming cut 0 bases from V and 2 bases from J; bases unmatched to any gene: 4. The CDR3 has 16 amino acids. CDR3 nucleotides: TGTGCCAGCAGCTTGGTTAGCGGGAGAGTCACAGATACGCAGTATTTT. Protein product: CASSLVSGRVTDTQYF.

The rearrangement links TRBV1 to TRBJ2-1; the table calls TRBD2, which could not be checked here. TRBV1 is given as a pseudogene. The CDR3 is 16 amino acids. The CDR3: CTSSYPSGHGYNEQFF. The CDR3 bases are TGCACCAGCAGCTACCCTAGCGGCCACGGATACAATGAGCAGTTCTTC.

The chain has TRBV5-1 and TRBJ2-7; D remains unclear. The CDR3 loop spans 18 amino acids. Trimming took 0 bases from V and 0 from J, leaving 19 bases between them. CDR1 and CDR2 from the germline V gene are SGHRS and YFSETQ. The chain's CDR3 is CASSLERLEVTPSYEQYF. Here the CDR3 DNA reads TGCGCCAGCAGCTTGGAAAGGCTTGAGGTGACCCCCTCCTACGAGCAGTACTTC.

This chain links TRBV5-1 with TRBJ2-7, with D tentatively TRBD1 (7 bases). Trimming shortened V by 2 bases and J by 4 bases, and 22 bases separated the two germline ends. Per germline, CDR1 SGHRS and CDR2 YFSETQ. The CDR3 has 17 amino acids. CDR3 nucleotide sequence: TGCGCCAGCAGCTTAAACCATCCGACAGGGACTCTATACGAGCAGTACTTC. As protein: CASSLNHPTGTLYEQYF.

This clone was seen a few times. CDR3 bases: TGTGCCAGCAGTTATCGCGCGGGAGGACGCGAGCAGTACTTC. It translates to CASSYRAGGREQYF. V is TRBV6-5 and J is TRBJ2-7; 8 bases map to TRBD2. The CDR3 runs to 14 residues. Germline CDR1 and CDR2: MNHEY and SVGAGI. J lost 6 bases, V lost 3 bases, and 7 bases had no gene match.

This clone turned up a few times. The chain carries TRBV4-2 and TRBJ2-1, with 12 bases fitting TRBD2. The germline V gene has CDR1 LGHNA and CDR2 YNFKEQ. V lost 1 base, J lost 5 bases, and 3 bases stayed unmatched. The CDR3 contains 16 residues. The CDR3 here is CASSQGGLAGHNEQFF. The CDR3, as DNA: TGTGCCAGCAGCCAAGGGGGACTAGCGGGCCACAATGAGCAGTTCTTC.